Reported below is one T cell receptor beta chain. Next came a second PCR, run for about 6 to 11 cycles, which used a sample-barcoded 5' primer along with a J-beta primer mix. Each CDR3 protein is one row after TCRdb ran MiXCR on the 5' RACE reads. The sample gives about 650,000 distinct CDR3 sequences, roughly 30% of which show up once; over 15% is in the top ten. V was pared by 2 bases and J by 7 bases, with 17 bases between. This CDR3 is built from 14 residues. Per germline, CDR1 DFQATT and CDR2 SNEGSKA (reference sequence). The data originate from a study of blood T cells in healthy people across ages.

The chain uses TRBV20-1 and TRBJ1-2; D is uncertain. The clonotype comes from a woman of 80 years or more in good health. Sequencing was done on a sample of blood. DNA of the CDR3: TGCAGTGCTAGATCGACACTTCCGAGGAGTGGCTACACCTTC. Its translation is CSARSTLPRSGYTF.